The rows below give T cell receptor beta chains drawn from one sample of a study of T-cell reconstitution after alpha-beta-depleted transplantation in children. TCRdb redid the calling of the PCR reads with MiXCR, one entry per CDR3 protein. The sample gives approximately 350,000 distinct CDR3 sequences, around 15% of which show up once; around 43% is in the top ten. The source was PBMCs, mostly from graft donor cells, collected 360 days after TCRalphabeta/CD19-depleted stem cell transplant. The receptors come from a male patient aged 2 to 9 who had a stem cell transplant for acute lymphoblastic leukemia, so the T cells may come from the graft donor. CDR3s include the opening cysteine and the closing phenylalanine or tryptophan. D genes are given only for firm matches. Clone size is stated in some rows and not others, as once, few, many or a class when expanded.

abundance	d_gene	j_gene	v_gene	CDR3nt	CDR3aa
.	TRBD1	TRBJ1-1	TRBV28	TGTGCCAGCAGTTTTGGGGACGGGCCAGGGGGGACTGAAGCTTTCTTT	CASSFGDGPGGTEAFF
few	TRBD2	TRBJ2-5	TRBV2	TGTGCCAGCATCGGACTAGCGGCCCCCTGGGAGACCCAGTACTTC	CASIGLAAPWETQYF
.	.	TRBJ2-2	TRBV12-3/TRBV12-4	TGTGCCAGCAGTTTATGGGGAGAGAACACCGGGGAGCTGTTTTTT	CASSLWGENTGELFF
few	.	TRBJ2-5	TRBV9	TGTGCCAGCAGCGCCACCCCGGGACGCGGGGTGGAGACCCAGTACTTC	CASSATPGRGVETQYF
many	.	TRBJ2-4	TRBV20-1	TGCAGGCAATTTCTAGCCAAAAACATTCAGTACTTC	CRQFLAKNIQYF
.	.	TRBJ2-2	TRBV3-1	TGTGCCAGCTGCCACCTTGACAGAGACACCGGGGAGCTGTTTTTT	CASCHLDRDTGELFF
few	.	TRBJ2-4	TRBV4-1	TGCGCCAGCAGCCCCCCGGGCGGGAAAAACATTCAGTACTTC	CASSPPGGKNIQYF
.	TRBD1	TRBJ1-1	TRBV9	TGTGCCAGCAGCGTAGGCCCAGGGGGGACTGAAGCTTTCTTT	CASSVGPGGTEAFF
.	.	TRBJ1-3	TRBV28	TGTGCCAGCAGCCAACTCGACAGGCCGTCCGGAAACACCATATATTTT	CASSQLDRPSGNTIYF
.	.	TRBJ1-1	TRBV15	TGTGCCACCAGCAGAGATAACCGGGATGGAGCTTTCTTT	CATSRDNRDGAFF
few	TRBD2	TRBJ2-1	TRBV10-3	TGTGCCATCAGTCTAGCGGGAGGGCTTACCGGGGGCAATGAGCAGTTCTTC	CAISLAGGLTGGNEQFF
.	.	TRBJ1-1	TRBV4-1	TGCGCCAGCAGCCACAAGGGTCTCAGACCTGATGAAGCTTTCTTT	CASSHKGLRPDEAFF
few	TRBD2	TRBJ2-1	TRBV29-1	TGCAGCGTCACAGGACTAGCGGGACGGTACAATGAGCAGTTCTTC	CSVTGLAGRYNEQFF
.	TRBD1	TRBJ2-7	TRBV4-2	TGTGCCAGCAGCCAACACGGACAGGAGGAAGGCTACGAGCAGTACTTC	CASSQHGQEEGYEQYF
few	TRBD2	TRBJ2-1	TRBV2	TGTGCCAGCAGTGAAGGTAGCGGGGGTTACAATGAGCAGTTCTTC	CASSEGSGGYNEQFF
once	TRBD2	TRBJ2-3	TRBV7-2	TGTGCCAGCAGCTATACTAGCGTGAAAAATACGCAGTATTTT	CASSYTSVKNTQYF
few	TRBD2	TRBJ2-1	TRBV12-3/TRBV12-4	TGTGCCAGCAGTGGACTAGCCGCCAATGAGCAGTTCTTC	CASSGLAANEQFF
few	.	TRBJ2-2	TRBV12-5	TGTGCTAGTGGTTTGGTACGGCACGCACCCGGGGAGCTGTTTTTT	CASGLVRHAPGELFF
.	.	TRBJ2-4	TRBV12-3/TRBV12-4	TGTGCCAGCATAGAAGTCCTCCCAGGATCTCTAGCCAAAAACATTCAGTACTTC	CASIEVLPGSLAKNIQYF
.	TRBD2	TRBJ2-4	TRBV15	TGTGCCACCAGCAGAGCGCTAGCGGGAGCCAAAAACATTCAGTACTTC	CATSRALAGAKNIQYF
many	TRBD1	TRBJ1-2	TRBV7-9	TGTGCCAGCAGCTCTGACAGGGCTGGCTACACCTTC	CASSSDRAGYTF
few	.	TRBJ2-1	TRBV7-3	TGTGCCAGCAGCTTAACCCCTAGCAGTGAGCAGTTCTTC	CASSLTPSSEQFF
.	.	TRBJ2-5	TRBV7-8	TGTGCCAGCAGCCGGTCTCCGGCGAGGGGGTACCAAGAGACCCAGTACTTC	CASSRSPARGYQETQYF
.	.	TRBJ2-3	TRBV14	TGTGCCAGCAGCCAAGATTCGGCGGGAGATACGCAGTATTTT	CASSQDSAGDTQYF
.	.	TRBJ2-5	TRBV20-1	TGCAGTGCTAGTACTCCCTCGGGCCAGTACTTC	CSASTPSGQYF
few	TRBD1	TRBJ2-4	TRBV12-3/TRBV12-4	TGTGCCAGCAGTTCGACAGGGATGGCCAAAAACATTCAGTACTTC	CASSSTGMAKNIQYF
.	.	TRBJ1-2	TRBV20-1	TGCAGTGCTAGAGATTATGGGTCTCGCAGATACTATGGCTACACCTTC	CSARDYGSRRYYGYTF
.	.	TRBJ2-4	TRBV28	TGTGCCAGCAGTTTGGCAGGGGCAGGAGCCAAAAACATTCAGTACTTC	CASSLAGAGAKNIQYF
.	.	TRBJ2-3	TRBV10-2	TGCGCCAGCAGTGAGATGGGCCAGACAGATACGCAGTATTTT	CASSEMGQTDTQYF